The rows below give T cell receptor beta chains drawn from one sample of a study of blood T cells in healthy people across ages. TCRdb fed the 5' RACE reads into MiXCR, producing one record per CDR3 protein. The data show 800,000 to 1,300,000 distinct CDR3 sequences, under 30% seen once. A further study also used this sample, focusing on T cells of mothers and their children.

Sequencing was performed on blood. The receptors derive from a girl aged 2 to 10 in good health. The CDR3 runs from the conserved cysteine through the conserved F or W. A D gene is named only where the DNA matches it firmly. Only part of the rows carry a size: once, few, many, or a class if the clone is expanded.

TRBJ2-7,-,TRBV7-9,TRBD1,CASGKTGGMYEQYF,TGTGCCAGCGGGAAGACAGGGGGCATGTACGAGCAGTACTTC
TRBJ2-7,-,TRBV27,-,CASSFRGMYEQYF,TGTGCCAGCAGTTTCCGGGGCATGTACGAGCAGTACTTC
TRBJ2-5,few,TRBV10-3,TRBD2,CAIRDLTSGQEAQYF,TGTGCCATCAGGGATCTGACTAGCGGCCAAGAGGCCCAGTACTTC
TRBJ2-7,few,TRBV5-1,-,CASSYRTRDPSYEQYF,TGCGCCAGCAGCTACCGTACGCGGGACCCATCCTACGAGCAGTACTTC
TRBJ2-7,few,TRBV20-1,TRBD2,CSASRRKAGPYEQYF,TGCAGTGCTAGTAGGCGAAAAGCGGGGCCCTACGAGCAGTACTTC
TRBJ2-6,-,TRBV5-1,TRBD1,CASSLRQGVSGANVLTF,TGCGCCAGCAGCTTGAGACAGGGCGTCTCTGGGGCCAACGTCCTGACTTTC
TRBJ1-5,few,TRBV19,-,CASSILGRGQPQHF,TGTGCCAGTAGTATATTGGGGAGAGGTCAGCCCCAGCATTTT
TRBJ2-5,-,TRBV9,-,CASSVDRGGQETQYF,TGTGCCAGCAGCGTAGATCGGGGCGGCCAAGAGACCCAGTACTTC
TRBJ2-7,-,TRBV4-2,TRBD2,CASSQGLAGVRFPYEQYF,TGTGCCAGCAGCCAAGGACTAGCGGGGGTTAGGTTCCCCTACGAGCAGTACTTC
TRBJ2-1,-,TRBV27,TRBD2,CASSLIGTSIIEQFF,TGTGCCAGCAGCTTGATTGGGACTAGCATTATTGAGCAGTTCTTC
TRBJ2-5,-,TRBV24-1,-,CATSDLPPGGGGTQYF,TGTGCCACCAGTGATTTGCCCCCGGGGGGCGGGGGGACCCAGTACTTC
TRBJ2-1,-,TRBV7-9,-,CSSSSIIPNEQFF,TGTTCCAGCAGCTCCATCATCCCTAATGAGCAGTTCTTC
TRBJ2-4,few,TRBV7-3,-,CASSLLGAGDIQYF,TGTGCCAGCAGCTTACTGGGGGCGGGAGACATTCAGTACTTC
TRBJ2-7,-,TRBV2,-,CASSEGTNTLYEQYF,TGTGCCAGCAGCGAAGGGACGAATACCCTTTACGAGCAGTACTTC
TRBJ2-7,-,TRBV19,-,CASRKAGTYEQYF,TGTGCCAGTAGGAAGGCGGGTACTTACGAGCAGTACTTC
TRBJ2-5,-,TRBV15,TRBD2,CATSSRGALYQETQYF,TGTGCCACCAGCTCGCGGGGGGCCCTGTACCAAGAGACCCAGTACTTC
TRBJ2-7,few,TRBV12-3/TRBV12-4,TRBD2,CASSLALRVAGAYYGYEQYF,TGTGCCAGCAGTTTAGCGCTGCGAGTAGCGGGAGCATACTACGGCTACGAGCAGTACTTC
TRBJ1-2,-,TRBV12-5,-,CASGLVQGYGYTF,TGTGCTAGTGGTTTGGTACAGGGCTACGGCTACACCTTC
TRBJ2-3,-,TRBV3-1,TRBD2,CASSRVGMRGSTDTQYF,TGTGCCAGCAGCCGAGTCGGAATGCGGGGGAGCACAGATACGCAGTATTTT
TRBJ2-7,-,TRBV29-1,TRBD1,CSVAGTGSTYEQYF,TGCAGCGTTGCCGGGACAGGGTCGACCTACGAGCAGTACTTC
TRBJ2-7,-,TRBV7-2,-,CASSPETFEPPYEQYF,TGTGCCAGCAGCCCCGAAACCTTTGAGCCTCCCTACGAGCAGTACTTC
TRBJ2-1,many,TRBV7-2,TRBD2,CASSPGLAYNEQFF,TGTGCCAGCAGCCCGGGACTAGCCTACAATGAGCAGTTCTTC
TRBJ2-2,few,TRBV27,-,CASSLTLWGTGELFF,TGTGCCAGCAGTCTAACCCTCTGGGGCACCGGGGAGCTGTTTTTT
TRBJ2-3,few,TRBV7-9,-,CASSFRGAWDTQYF,TGTGCCAGCAGCTTTCGGGGGGCCTGGGATACGCAGTATTTT
TRBJ2-7,-,TRBV4-2,TRBD1,CASSQVGERDSSYEQYF,TGTGCCAGCAGCCAAGTTGGAGAGAGGGACAGCTCCTACGAGCAGTACTTC
TRBJ2-3,-,TRBV29-1,-,CSVEPDTQYF,TGCAGCGTTGAACCAGATACGCAGTATTTT
TRBJ2-7,few,TRBV11-2,TRBD1,CASSLWTGSGLSGEQYF,TGTGCCAGCAGCTTATGGACAGGCAGCGGACTGTCAGGCGAGCAGTACTTC
TRBJ2-1,-,TRBV6-2/TRBV6-3,TRBD2,CASIRGVAYNEQFF,TGTGCCAGCATCCGGGGGGTGGCATACAATGAGCAGTTCTTC
TRBJ1-2,-,TRBV3-1,-,CASVQEPGLTIANYGYTF,TGTGCCAGCGTACAGGAGCCGGGACTTACGATAGCTAACTATGGCTACACCTTC
TRBJ1-2,-,TRBV28,TRBD1,CASSYGDRLNYGYTF,TGTGCCAGCAGTTATGGGGACAGGTTAAACTATGGCTACACCTTC
TRBJ1-1,-,TRBV3-1,-,CASSLGAPGGAEAFF,TGTGCCAGCAGCCTGGGGGCACCCGGCGGGGCTGAAGCTTTCTTT
TRBJ2-3,-,TRBV7-6,-,CASSFWSRHTQYF,TGTGCCAGCAGCTTCTGGAGTAGACATACGCAGTATTTT
TRBJ2-1,-,TRBV20-1,TRBD2,CSAVTSGSTYNEQFF,TGCAGTGCTGTAACTAGCGGGAGTACCTACAATGAGCAGTTCTTC
TRBJ2-1,few,TRBV29-1,TRBD2,CSVVSGKSYNEQFF,TGCAGCGTAGTTAGCGGGAAGTCCTACAATGAGCAGTTCTTC
TRBJ2-3,-,TRBV7-3,TRBD2,CASSLGTSGSGALTDTQYF,TGTGCCAGCAGCTTGGGGACTAGCGGGAGTGGGGCCCTCACAGATACGCAGTATTTT
TRBJ1-1,many,TRBV7-9,-,CASSSPGNTEAFF,TGTGCCAGCAGCTCCCCGGGGAACACTGAAGCTTTCTTT
TRBJ2-7,-,TRBV7-2,-,CASSPLSGSEQYF,TGTGCCAGCAGCCCCCTCTCAGGGAGCGAGCAGTACTTC
TRBJ1-5,-,TRBV28,-,CASSLLVPNNQPQHF,TGTGCCAGCAGTTTATTAGTCCCCAACAATCAGCCCCAGCATTTT
TRBJ1-4,-,TRBV9,-,CASSVLPGAEKLFF,TGTGCCAGCAGCGTACTGCCAGGGGCTGAAAAACTGTTTTTT
TRBJ2-1,-,TRBV20-1,-,CSASHLESYNEQFF,TGCAGTGCTAGTCACCTAGAATCCTACAATGAGCAGTTCTTC
TRBJ1-5,few,TRBV4-2,-,CASSQTLLLGGGNQPQHF,TGTGCCAGCAGCCAGACCCTACTGCTGGGGGGCGGAAATCAGCCCCAGCATTTT
TRBJ2-1,-,TRBV6-2/TRBV6-3,-,CASSYGGHLLSSYNEQFF,TGTGCCAGCAGTTACGGGGGGCACCTACTTAGCTCCTACAATGAGCAGTTCTTC
TRBJ2-4,few,TRBV20-1,-,CSAVVGGEVGIQYF,TGCAGTGCCGTAGTCGGAGGGGAGGTTGGCATTCAGTACTTC
TRBJ2-6,-,TRBV9,-,CASRGQGANVLTF,TGTGCCAGCAGGGGGCAAGGGGCCAACGTCCTGACTTTC